The rows below give T cell receptor beta chains drawn from one sample of a study of blood T cell repertoires in COVID-19. Profiling relied on immunoSEQ multiplex PCR, and the TCRdb table lists in-frame clones only, not all of them. Of some 320,000 clones listed, about 87% are singletons. Sequenced sample: peripheral blood. The source of these receptors is a young woman who had recovered from COVID-19. CDR3s include the opening cysteine and the closing phenylalanine or tryptophan. A D gene is named only where the DNA matches it firmly. The size of a clone is reported for some rows only, either as once, few or many, or as a class for expanded clones.

>TRBV5-8|.|TRBJ1-3|.
TGTGCCAGCAGCCTGAGAAAGCCTGGAAACACCATATATTTT
CASSLRKPGNTIYF
>TRBV9|TRBD1|TRBJ2-2|.
TGTGCCAGCAGTGGGGACAGGGGAAGCGCCGGGGAGCTGTTTTTT
CASSGDRGSAGELFF
>TRBV10-3|TRBD1|TRBJ1-1|once
TGTGCCATCAGTGAGTCGGGGGGACAGGGACTGAACACTGAAGCTTTCTTT
CAISESGGQGLNTEAFF
>TRBV5-1|.|TRBJ1-5|.
TGCGCCAGCAGGGTCGGGACAACTAGCAATCAGCCCCAGCATTTT
CASRVGTTSNQPQHF
>TRBV7-9|TRBD2|TRBJ2-5|.
TGTGCCAGCAGCCCCCCGGGCGGGGGACAAGAGACCCAGTACTTC
CASSPPGGGQETQYF
>TRBV28|.|TRBJ2-7|.
TGTGCCAGCAGTTTAGCCGGGGAAACCTACGAGCAGTACTTC
CASSLAGETYEQYF
>TRBV6-5|TRBD1|TRBJ1-5|.
TGTGCCAGCAGCCAGGACAGGGGACATCAGCCCCAGCATTTT
CASSQDRGHQPQHF
>TRBV15|TRBD1|TRBJ2-5|.
TGTGCCACCAGCAGAGGAGAAGTCTTAGGGGGCTACCAAGAGACCCAGTACTTC
CATSRGEVLGGYQETQYF
>TRBV28|.|TRBJ1-2|.
TGTGCCAGCACGGGGGGACTGTCCTATGGCTACACCTTC
CASTGGLSYGYTF
>TRBV2|.|TRBJ2-7|.
TGTGCCAGCAGTGAAGGGTTCAGGGACGAGCAGTACTTC
CASSEGFRDEQYF